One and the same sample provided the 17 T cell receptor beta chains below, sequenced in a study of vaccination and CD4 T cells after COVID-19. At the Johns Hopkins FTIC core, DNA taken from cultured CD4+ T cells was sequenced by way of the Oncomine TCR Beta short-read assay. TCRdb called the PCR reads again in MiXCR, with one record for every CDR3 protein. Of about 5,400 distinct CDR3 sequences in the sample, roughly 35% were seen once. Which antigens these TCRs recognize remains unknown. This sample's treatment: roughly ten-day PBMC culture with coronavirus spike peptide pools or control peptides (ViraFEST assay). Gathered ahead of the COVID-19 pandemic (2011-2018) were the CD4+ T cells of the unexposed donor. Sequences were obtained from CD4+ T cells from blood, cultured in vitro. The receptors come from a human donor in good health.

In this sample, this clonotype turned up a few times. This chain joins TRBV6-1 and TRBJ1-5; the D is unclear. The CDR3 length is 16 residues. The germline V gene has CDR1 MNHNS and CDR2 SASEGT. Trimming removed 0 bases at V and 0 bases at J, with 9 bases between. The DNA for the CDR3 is TGTGCCAGCAGTGAAGCGCGTCAGAATAGCAATCAGCCCCAGCATTTT. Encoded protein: CASSEARQNSNQPQHF.

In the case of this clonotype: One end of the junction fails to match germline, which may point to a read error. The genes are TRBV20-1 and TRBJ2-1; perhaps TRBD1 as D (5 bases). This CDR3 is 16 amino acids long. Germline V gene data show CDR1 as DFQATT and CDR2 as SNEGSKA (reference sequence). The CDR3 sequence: CSAREWRWGSDNEQFF. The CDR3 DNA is TGCAGTGCTAGAGAGTGGCGTTGGGGCTCCGACAATGAGCAGTTCTTC.

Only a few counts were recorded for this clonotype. CDR3 DNA sequence: TGTGCCAGCAGGGAGAAGGTGAGCTACACCTTC. Translation gives CASREKVSYTF. The rearrangement uses TRBV2 and TRBJ1-2; D uncertain. The CDR3 is 11 amino acids. Germline V lookup: CDR1 SNHLY, CDR2 FYNNEI. Trimming cost V 6 bases and J 9 bases, with 11 bases left between them.

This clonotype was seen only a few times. CDR3 coding DNA: TGTGCCAGCAGTCCCAAGGGGAACACTGAAGCTTTCTTT. It translates to CASSPKGNTEAFF. V usage is TRBV6-1 and J usage is TRBJ1-1, with D hard to call. Trimming took 5 bases from V and 1 from J, leaving 8 bases between them. This CDR3 is built from 13 residues. Germline V gene sequence: CDR1 MNHNS, CDR2 SASEGT.

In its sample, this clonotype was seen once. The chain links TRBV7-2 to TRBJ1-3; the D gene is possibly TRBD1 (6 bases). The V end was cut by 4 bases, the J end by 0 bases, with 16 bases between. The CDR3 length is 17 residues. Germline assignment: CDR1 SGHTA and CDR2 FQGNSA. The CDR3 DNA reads TGTGCCAGCAGCTGGACAGACAGGAGACTCTCTGGAAACACCATATATTTT. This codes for CASSWTDRRLSGNTIYF.

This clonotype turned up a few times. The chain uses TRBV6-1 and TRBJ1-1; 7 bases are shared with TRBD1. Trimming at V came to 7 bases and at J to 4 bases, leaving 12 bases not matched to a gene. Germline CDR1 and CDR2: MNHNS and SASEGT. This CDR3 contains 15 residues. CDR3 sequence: CASTQGRGLGTEAFF. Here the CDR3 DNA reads TGTGCCAGCACCCAAGGGAGGGGGCTCGGCACTGAAGCTTTCTTT.

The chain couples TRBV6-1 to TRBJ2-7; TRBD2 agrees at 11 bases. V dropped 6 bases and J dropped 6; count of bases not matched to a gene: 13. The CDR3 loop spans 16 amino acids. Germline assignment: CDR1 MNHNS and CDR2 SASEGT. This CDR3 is CASRPPTSGGVLEQYF. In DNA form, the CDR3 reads TGTGCCAGCAGACCCCCTACTAGCGGGGGAGTTCTCGAGCAGTACTTC.

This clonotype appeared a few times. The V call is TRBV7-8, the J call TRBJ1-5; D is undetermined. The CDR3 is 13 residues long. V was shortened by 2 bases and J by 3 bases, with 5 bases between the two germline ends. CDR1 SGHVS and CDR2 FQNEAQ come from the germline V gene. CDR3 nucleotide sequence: TGTGCCAGCAGCTTATCAGACAATCAGCCCCAGCATTTT. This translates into CASSLSDNQPQHF. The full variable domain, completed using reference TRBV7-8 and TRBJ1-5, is GAGVSQSPRYKVAKRGQDVALRCDPISGHVSLFWYQQALGQGPEFLTYFQNEAQLDKSGLPSDRFFAERPEGSVSTLKIQRTQQEDSAVYLCASSLSDNQPQHFGDGTRLSIL.

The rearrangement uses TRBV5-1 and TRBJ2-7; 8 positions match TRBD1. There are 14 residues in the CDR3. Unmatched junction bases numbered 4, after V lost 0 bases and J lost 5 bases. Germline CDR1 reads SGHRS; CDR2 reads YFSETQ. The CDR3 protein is CASSLAGQGHEQYF. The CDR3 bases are TGCGCCAGCAGCTTGGCCGGACAGGGCCACGAGCAGTACTTC.

For the CDR3, the DNA is TGTGCCAGCAGTCCCCTAGATAACTATGGCTACACCTTC. Translated: CASSPLDNYGYTF. The chain has TRBV27 and TRBJ1-2; D remains unclear. The V gene's germline CDR1 is MNHEY and CDR2 SMNVEV (reference sequence). There are 13 residues in the CDR3. Deletions cut 5 bases from V and 1 base from J, with 8 bases between.

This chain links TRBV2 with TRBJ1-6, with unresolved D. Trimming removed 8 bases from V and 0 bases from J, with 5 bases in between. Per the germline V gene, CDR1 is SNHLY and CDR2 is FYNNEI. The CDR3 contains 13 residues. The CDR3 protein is CASQVSYNSPLHF. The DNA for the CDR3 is TGTGCCAGCCAGGTCTCCTATAATTCACCCCTCCACTTT.

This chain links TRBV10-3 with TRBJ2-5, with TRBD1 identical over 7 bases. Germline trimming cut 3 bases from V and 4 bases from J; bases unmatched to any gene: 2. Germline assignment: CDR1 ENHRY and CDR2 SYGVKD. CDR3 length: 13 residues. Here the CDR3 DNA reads TGTGCCATCAGTGACAGGGGGATAGAGACCCAGTACTTC. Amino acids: CAISDRGIETQYF.

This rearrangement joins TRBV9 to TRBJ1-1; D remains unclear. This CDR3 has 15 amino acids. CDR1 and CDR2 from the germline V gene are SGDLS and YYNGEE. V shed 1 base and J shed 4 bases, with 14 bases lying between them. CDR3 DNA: TGTGCCAGCAGCGTATCCCCCGGGGTGGGCACTGAAGCTTTCTTT. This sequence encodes CASSVSPGVGTEAFF.

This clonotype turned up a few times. CDR3 DNA: TGTGCCAGCAGCTTGGGAGTGGGCACCGGGGAGCTGTTTTTT. Translating gives CASSLGVGTGELFF. The chain joins TRBV7-2 to TRBJ2-2; D possibly corresponds to TRBD2 (5 bases). Germline values: CDR1 SGHTA, CDR2 FQGNSA. Trimming left V 3 bases short and J 4 bases short, with 9 bases between. The CDR3 runs to 14 residues.

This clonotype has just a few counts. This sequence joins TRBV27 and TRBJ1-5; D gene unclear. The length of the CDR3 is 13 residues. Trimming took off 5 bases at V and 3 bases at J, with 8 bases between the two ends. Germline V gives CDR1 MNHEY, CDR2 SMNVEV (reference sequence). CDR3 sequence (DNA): TGTGCCAGCAGTCCGAATCTCAATCAGCCCCAGCATTTT. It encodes CASSPNLNQPQHF.

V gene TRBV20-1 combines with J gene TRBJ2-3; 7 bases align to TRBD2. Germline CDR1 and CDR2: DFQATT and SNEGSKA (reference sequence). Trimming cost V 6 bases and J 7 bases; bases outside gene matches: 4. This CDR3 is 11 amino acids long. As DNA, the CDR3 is TGCAGTGCCAGGGAGGGCTATACGCAGTATTTT. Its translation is CSAREGYTQYF.

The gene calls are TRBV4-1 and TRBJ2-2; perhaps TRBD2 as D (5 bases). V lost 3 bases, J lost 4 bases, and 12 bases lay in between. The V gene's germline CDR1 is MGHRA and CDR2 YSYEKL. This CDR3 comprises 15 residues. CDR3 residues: CASSHQEVPTGELFF. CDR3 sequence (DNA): TGCGCCAGCAGCCACCAGGAGGTCCCCACCGGGGAGCTGTTTTTT.